These 13 T cell receptor beta chains originate from one sample sequenced in a study of cytomegalovirus exposure and HLA in healthy donors. PCR employed 60 Vbeta and 13 Jbeta primers. Data came from immunoSEQ multiplex PCR; TCRdb stores just in-frame clones and leaves some out. Among about 130,000 clones listed, more than 8% were seen once. Sequences were obtained from PBMCs. Source of these receptors: a man aged 45-60 years in good health and CMV-seronegative.

This clone has a handful of counts. This chain links TRBV7-8 with TRBJ1-4; 9 positions match TRBD1. From germline, CDR1 is SGHVS and CDR2 FQNEAQ. The CDR3 covers 15 residues. V was clipped by 4 bases and J by 3 bases; unmatched bases: 3. The CDR3, as DNA: TGTGCCAGCAGCTCGACAGGGGGGGCTAATGAAAAACTGTTTTTT. Translating it yields CASSSTGGANEKLFF.

This clone has a handful of counts. This sequence joins TRBV30 and TRBJ1-5; 8 bases fit TRBD1. V lost 1 base, J lost 7 bases, and 6 bases stayed unmatched. The CDR3 totals 14 residues. From germline, CDR1 is GTSNPN and CDR2 SVGIG (reference sequence). Here the CDR3 DNA reads TGTGCCTGGAGTGCGGACAGGGTGGACCAGCCCCAGCATTTT. It yields the protein CAWSADRVDQPQHF.

Regarding this clone: Other DNA sequences within the sample encode an identical CDR3. The V call is TRBV18, the J call TRBJ1-1; 7 bases are a match to TRBD1. Germline CDR1 and CDR2: KGHSH and LQKENI. This CDR3 comprises 14 residues. The junction had 5 bases not matched to a gene; V was cut back by 6 bases and J by 1 base. The CDR3, as DNA: TGTGCCAGCTCCCCGGGACAGCCGAACACTGAAGCTTTCTTT. Translating it yields CASSPGQPNTEAFF.

The chain couples TRBV30 to TRBJ1-1; TRBD1 agrees at 9 bases. Unmatched junction bases numbered 13, after V lost 3 bases and J lost 11 bases. Germline V CDR1 and CDR2: GTSNPN, SVGIG (reference sequence). The CDR3 is 14 amino acids. The CDR3 here is CAWSQVFGQGKAFF. The CDR3 nucleotides read TGTGCCTGGAGCCAGGTCTTCGGACAGGGGAAGGCTTTCTTT.

The V call is TRBV4-1, the J call TRBJ2-5; 8 positions match TRBD2. The J segment lost 2 bases and the V segment lost 4 bases, leaving 6 bases of the junction unmatched. The CDR3 runs to 15 residues. Germline loops: CDR1 MGHRA, CDR2 YSYEKL. This chain's CDR3 is CASSRDGTRQETQYF. The CDR3 DNA reads as TGCGCCAGCAGCCGTGACGGGACTAGGCAAGAGACCCAGTACTTC.

The J gene is TRBJ2-3, the V gene TRBV14, with a possible D match to TRBD2 (6 bases). This CDR3 contains 18 residues. V dropped 0 bases and J dropped 2 bases, with 18 bases sitting between them. Germline-derived CDR1 and CDR2 are SGHDN and FVKESK. CDR3 sequence reads: CASSQDLGSGLATDTQYF. The CDR3 DNA reads as TGTGCCAGCAGCCAAGATCTCGGGAGCGGCCTGGCCACAGATACGCAGTATTTT.

The chain has TRBV7-2 and TRBJ2-5; 13 positions agree with TRBD2. V lost 3 bases to trimming and J lost 4 bases; unmatched junction nucleotides: 2. The CDR3 has 15 residues. Per the germline V gene, CDR1 is SGHTA and CDR2 is FQGNSA. The CDR3 bases are TGTGCCAGCAGCTTTGGACTAGCGGGAGCAGAGACCCAGTACTTC. This translates into CASSFGLAGAETQYF.

This clone was seen only a few times. The chain employs TRBV27 and TRBJ2-7; D is undetermined. CDR3 length: 15 residues. Trimming removed 5 bases at V and 2 bases at J, with 16 bases between. Germline V gives CDR1 MNHEY, CDR2 SMNVEV (reference sequence). CDR3 DNA: TGTGCCAGCAGTCTCGCGGCTTCCTTAACCTACGAGCAGTACTTC. Amino acid sequence: CASSLAASLTYEQYF.

This clone was picked up many times. This CDR3 is CASSYSRVYNEQFF. CDR3 bases: TGTGCCAGCAGTTACTCGCGAGTTTACAATGAGCAGTTCTTC. The rearrangement joins TRBV6-6 to TRBJ2-1; D is unresolved. Germline values: CDR1 MNHNY, CDR2 SVGAGI (reference sequence). The V gene lost 0 bases and the J gene lost 4 bases, with 7 bases spanning the gap. This CDR3 region has 14 residues.

V is TRBV29-1 and J is TRBJ2-3, with a tentative D call TRBD1 (6 bases). The ends were cut back, 5 bases at V and 3 bases at J, with 12 bases in the middle. The V gene's germline CDR1 is SQVTM and CDR2 ANQGSEA. This CDR3 has 13 residues. CDR3 amino acids: CSVTGFGTDTQYF. CDR3 in DNA: TGCAGCGTTACAGGGTTCGGGACAGATACGCAGTATTTT.

This clone turned up a few times. This rearrangement joins TRBV27 to TRBJ2-7, with TRBD1 as a possible D gene (5 bases). This CDR3 contains 15 residues. Germline loops: CDR1 MNHEY, CDR2 SMNVEV (reference sequence). V was pared by 4 bases and J by 4 bases, with 17 bases between. Here the CDR3 reads CASSSGWSLGYEQYF. The CDR3 DNA reads TGTGCCAGCAGTTCAGGGTGGTCGCTGGGATACGAGCAGTACTTC.

This clone has just a few counts. CDR3 residues: CASSLAGGMAADTQYF. The DNA for the CDR3 is TGTGCCAGCAGCTTAGCGGGGGGTATGGCGGCAGATACGCAGTATTTT. This rearrangement joins TRBV7-2 to TRBJ2-3, with a weak D call TRBD2 (6 bases). This CDR3 is 16 amino acids long. Germline values: CDR1 SGHTA, CDR2 FQGNSA. V was shortened by 0 bases and J by 4 bases, with 14 bases between the two germline ends.

The CDR3 coding sequence is TGTGCCAGCAGCTTAACCCGGGATCCCTACAATGAGCAGTTCTTC. Protein: CASSLTRDPYNEQFF. The chain employs TRBV7-3 and TRBJ2-1; perhaps TRBD2 as D (5 bases). The V gene's germline CDR1 is SGHTA and CDR2 FQGTGA. The CDR3 contains 15 residues. V was shortened by 0 bases and J by 2 bases, with 8 bases between the two germline ends.